This paragraph covers one TCR beta chain sequence. Its antigen is currently unknown. The junction differs from germline at one of its ends, possibly a read error. The data derive from a study of cytomegalovirus exposure and HLA in healthy donors. Study observations and caveats: In vitro, a few CMV-associated chains proved specific for CMV antigens.

There are 17 residues in the CDR3. Per germline, CDR1 SEHNR and CDR2 FQNEAQ (reference sequence). Vbeta (60) and Jbeta (13) primers were used in the PCR. Assay used: immunoSEQ multiplex PCR; TCRdb lists only in-frame clones, some missing. The sample shows hundreds of thousands of clones, around 73% of them seen only once. Sample: PBMCs. The chain carries TRBV7-9 and TRBJ2-2; TRBD2 matches at 8 bases. This TCR was sampled from a male donor in good health and CMV-seronegative. CDR3 protein: CASSLVAPAGESSRYSF. The CDR3 DNA is TGTGCCAGCAGCTTAGTAGCTCCAGCGGGAGAGTCTTCCCGCTATTCTTTT.